This TCR beta chain stems from a study of blood T cell repertoires in COVID-19. Study details: Sources were T cells, B-cell-depleted T cells, or PBMCs; the material itself was cDNA or gDNA.

Original methodology: For nucleated cells, counts were estimated from reference gene primer amplification. Libraries were prepared by immunoSEQ multiplex PCR; TCRdb keeps only in-frame clonotypes and omits some of them. D and trimming were read from the DNA, whereas the V and J calls and clone size are those reported in that table. The table shows approximately 140,000 clones, with about 80% occurring only once. Ages ranged from roughly 18 to 100 years, with residence in approximately 23 US areas. Membership in each cohort depended on participant-reported clinical history. The J segment lost 2 bases and the V segment lost 3 bases, leaving 1 base of the junction unmatched. Per germline, CDR1 SGHNT and CDR2 YENEEA. The CDR3 is 15 residues long.

This TCR was recovered from a man aged 35-49 years with acute COVID-19. Sequencing was carried out using PBMCs or T cells enriched from blood (not recorded which). J is TRBJ2-3 and V is TRBV11-3; 11 nucleotides agree with TRBD2. The chain's CDR3 is CASSLGLADTDTQYF. In nucleotides, the CDR3 is TGTGCCAGCAGCTTGGGACTAGCGGACACAGATACGCAGTATTTT.